This T cell receptor beta chain derives from a study of blood T cell repertoires in COVID-19. Study background: Sites in the United States, Italy and Spain provided acute and convalescent COVID-19 samples. From T cells, B-cell-depleted T cells, or PBMCs came the material, which was cDNA or gDNA.

V gave up 5 bases and J gave up 5 bases; unmatched junction bases: 18. CDR3 size: 18 residues. Germline V gives CDR1 SGHVS, CDR2 FNYEAQ. In the original analysis: Estimation of nucleated cell counts was performed using reference gene primer amplification. TCRdb keeps only in-frame clones here, not all; method: immunoSEQ multiplex PCR. V, J and clone size are taken as reported in that table, and D and trimming were inferred from the DNA itself. The data hold under 350,000 clones, with 80% to 90% observed a single time. The chain recombines TRBV7-6 with TRBJ1-2; 9 bases line up with TRBD1. The sequence derives from a man between 40 and 49 years old with acute or convalescent COVID-19. The sample was peripheral blood. The CDR3 reads CASSPTGEWEDRGYGYTF. For the CDR3, the DNA is TGTGCCAGCAGCCCAACGGGCGAGTGGGAGGACAGGGGTTATGGCTACACCTTC.